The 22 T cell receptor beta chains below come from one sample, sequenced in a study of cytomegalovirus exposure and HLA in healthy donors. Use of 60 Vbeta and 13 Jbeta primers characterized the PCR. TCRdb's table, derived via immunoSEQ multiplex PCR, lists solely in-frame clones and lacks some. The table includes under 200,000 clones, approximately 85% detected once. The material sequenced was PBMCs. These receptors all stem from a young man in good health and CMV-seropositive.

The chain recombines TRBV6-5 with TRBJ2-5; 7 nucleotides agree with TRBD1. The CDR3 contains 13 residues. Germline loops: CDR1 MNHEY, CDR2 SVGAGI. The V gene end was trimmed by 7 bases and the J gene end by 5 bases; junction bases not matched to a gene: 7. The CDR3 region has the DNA TGTGCCAGCAACGAAGACAGGGTGGAGACCCAGTACTTC. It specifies CASNEDRVETQYF.

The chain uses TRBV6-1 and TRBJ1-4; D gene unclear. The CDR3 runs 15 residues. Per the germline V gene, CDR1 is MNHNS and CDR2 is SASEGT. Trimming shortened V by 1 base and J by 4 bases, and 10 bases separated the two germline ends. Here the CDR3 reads CASSEVYSGNEKLFF. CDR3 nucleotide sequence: TGTGCCAGCAGTGAAGTTTACAGCGGTAATGAAAAACTGTTTTTT.

CDR3 loop: CASSAPGVSGANVLTF. CDR3 nucleotides: TGTGCCAGCAGTGCCCCCGGTGTATCTGGGGCCAACGTCCTGACTTTC. The V call is TRBV25-1, the J call TRBJ2-6, with unresolved D. CDR1 and CDR2 (germline): MGHDK, SYGVNS. V was cut by 4 bases and J by 1 base, with 11 bases left in between. The CDR3 is 16 residues long.

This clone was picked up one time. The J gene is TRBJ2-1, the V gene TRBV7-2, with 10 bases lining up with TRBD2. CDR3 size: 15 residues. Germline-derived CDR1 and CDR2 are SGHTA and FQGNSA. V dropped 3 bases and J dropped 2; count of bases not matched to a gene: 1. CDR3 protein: CASSFTSGAYNEQFF. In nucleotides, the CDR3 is TGTGCCAGCAGCTTTACTAGCGGGGCCTACAATGAGCAGTTCTTC.

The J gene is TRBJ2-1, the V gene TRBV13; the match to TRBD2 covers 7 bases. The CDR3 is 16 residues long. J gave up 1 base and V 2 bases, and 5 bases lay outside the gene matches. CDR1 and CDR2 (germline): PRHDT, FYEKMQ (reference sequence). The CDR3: CASSLWAGVSYNEQFF. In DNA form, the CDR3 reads TGTGCCAGCAGCTTATGGGCGGGGGTGTCCTACAATGAGCAGTTCTTC.

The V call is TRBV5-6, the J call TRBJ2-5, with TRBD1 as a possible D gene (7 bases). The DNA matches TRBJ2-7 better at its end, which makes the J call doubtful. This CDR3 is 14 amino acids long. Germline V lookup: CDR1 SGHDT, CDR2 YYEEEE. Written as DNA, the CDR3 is TGTGCCAGCACACGGAGGGGGCATAACTACGAGCAGTACTTC. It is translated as CASTRRGHNYEQYF.

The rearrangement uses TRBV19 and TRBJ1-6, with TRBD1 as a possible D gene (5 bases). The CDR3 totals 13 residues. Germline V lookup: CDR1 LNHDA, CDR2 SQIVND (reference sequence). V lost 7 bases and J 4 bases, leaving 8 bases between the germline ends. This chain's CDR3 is CASKGFYNSPLHF. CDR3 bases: TGTGCCAGTAAGGGGTTTTATAATTCACCCCTCCACTTT.

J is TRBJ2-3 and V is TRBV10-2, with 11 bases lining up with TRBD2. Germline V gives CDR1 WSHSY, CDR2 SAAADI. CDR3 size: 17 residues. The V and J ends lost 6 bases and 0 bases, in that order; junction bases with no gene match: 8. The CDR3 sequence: CASSGLAGGLSTDTQYF. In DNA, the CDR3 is TGCGCCAGCAGCGGCCTAGCGGGGGGCCTAAGCACAGATACGCAGTATTTT.

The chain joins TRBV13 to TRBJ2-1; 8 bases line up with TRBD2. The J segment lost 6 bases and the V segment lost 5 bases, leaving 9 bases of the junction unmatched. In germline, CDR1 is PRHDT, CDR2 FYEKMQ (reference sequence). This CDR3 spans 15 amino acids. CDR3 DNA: TGTGCCAGCAGCCCTCGGGGGGGCCCCACCAATGAGCAGTTCTTC. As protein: CASSPRGGPTNEQFF.

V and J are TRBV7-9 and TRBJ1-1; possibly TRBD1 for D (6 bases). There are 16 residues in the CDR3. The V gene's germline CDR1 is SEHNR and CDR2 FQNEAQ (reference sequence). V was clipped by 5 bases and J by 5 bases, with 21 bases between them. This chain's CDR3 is CASSAPGGAPGTEAFF. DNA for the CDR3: TGTGCCAGCAGCGCCCCGGGGGGGGCGCCCGGAACTGAAGCTTTCTTT.

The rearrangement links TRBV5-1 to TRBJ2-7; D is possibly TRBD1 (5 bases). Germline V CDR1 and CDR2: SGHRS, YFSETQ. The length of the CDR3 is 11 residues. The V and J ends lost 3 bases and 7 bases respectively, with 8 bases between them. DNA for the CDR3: TGCGCCAGCAGCTGGCAGGGTGAGCAGTACTTC. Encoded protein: CASSWQGEQYF.

CDR3 nucleotide sequence: TGTGCCAGCAGCCTCCGGGACAGGGGAGTGGGAGCTAATGAAAAACTGTTTTTT. Translation gives CASSLRDRGVGANEKLFF. The chain couples TRBV4-2 to TRBJ1-4; 10 nucleotides align to TRBD1. J lost 3 bases, V lost 4 bases, and 11 bases had no gene match. The CDR3 has 18 amino acids. Germline loops: CDR1 LGHNA, CDR2 YNFKEQ.

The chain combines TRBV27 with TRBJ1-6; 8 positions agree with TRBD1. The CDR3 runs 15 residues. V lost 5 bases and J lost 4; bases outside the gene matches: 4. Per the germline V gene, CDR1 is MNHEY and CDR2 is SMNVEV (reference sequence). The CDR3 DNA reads TGTGCCAGCAGTCCTTGGACAGGGTATAATTCACCCCTCCACTTT. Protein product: CASSPWTGYNSPLHF.

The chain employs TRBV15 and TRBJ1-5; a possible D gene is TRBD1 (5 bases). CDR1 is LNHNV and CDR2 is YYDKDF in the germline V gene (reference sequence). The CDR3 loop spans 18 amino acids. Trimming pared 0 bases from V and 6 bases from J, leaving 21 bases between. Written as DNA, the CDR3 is TGTGCCACCAGCAGAGACAGGACAACCAGCTTGATTGGTCAGCCCCAGCATTTT. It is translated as CATSRDRTTSLIGQPQHF.

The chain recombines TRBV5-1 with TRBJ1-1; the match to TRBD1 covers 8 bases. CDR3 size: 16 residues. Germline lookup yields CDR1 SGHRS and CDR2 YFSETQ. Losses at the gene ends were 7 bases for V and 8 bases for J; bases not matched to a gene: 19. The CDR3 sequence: CASLRVRDRLGVEAFF. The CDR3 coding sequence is TGCGCCAGCCTTCGTGTAAGGGACAGGCTCGGTGTGGAAGCTTTCTTT.

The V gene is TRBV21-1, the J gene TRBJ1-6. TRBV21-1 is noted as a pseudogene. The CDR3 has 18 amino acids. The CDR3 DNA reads TGTGCCAGCAGCAAAGTTTACGCTGGTTGGGAGAAGAGTTCACCCCTCCACTTT. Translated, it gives CASSKVYAGWEKSSPLHF.

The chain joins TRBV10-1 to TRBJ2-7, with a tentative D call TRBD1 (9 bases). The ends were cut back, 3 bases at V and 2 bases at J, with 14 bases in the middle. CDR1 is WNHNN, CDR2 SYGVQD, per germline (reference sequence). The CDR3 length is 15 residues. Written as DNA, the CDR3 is TGCGCCAGCAGTGATAGCGGGACAGGGACCTACGAGCAGTACTTC. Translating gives CASSDSGTGTYEQYF.

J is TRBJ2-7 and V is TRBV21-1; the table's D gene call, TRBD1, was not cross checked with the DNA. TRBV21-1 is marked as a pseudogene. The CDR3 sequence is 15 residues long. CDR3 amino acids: CASSKVQGSSYEQYF. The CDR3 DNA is TGTGCCAGCAGCAAAGTTCAGGGGTCCTCCTACGAGCAGTACTTC.

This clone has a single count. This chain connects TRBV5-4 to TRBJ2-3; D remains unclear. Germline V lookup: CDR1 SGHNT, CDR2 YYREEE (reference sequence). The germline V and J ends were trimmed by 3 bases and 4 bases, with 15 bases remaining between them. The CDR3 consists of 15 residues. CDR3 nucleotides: TGTGCCAGCAGCTCGGCAGAGGCACGGTCAGATACGCAGTATTTT. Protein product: CASSSAEARSDTQYF.

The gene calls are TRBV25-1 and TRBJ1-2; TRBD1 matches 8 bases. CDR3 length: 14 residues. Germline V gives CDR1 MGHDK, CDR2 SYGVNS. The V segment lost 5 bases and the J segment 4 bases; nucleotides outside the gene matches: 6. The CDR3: CASSPWTGIYGYTF. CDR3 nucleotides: TGTGCCAGCAGTCCGTGGACAGGGATCTATGGCTACACCTTC.

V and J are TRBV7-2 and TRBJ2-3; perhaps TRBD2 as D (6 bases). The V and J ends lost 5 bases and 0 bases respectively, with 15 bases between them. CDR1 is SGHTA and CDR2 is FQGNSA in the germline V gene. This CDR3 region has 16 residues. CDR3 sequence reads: CASSKKGGASTDTQYF. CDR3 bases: TGTGCCAGCAGCAAGAAAGGCGGGGCAAGCACAGATACGCAGTATTTT.

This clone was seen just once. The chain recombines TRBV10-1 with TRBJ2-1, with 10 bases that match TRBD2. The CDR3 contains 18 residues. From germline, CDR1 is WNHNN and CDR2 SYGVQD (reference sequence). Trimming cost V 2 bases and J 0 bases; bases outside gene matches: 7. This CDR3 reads CASSEGSGGTDSYNEQFF. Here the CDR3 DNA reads TGCGCCAGCAGTGAGGGTAGCGGGGGGACCGACTCCTACAATGAGCAGTTCTTC.